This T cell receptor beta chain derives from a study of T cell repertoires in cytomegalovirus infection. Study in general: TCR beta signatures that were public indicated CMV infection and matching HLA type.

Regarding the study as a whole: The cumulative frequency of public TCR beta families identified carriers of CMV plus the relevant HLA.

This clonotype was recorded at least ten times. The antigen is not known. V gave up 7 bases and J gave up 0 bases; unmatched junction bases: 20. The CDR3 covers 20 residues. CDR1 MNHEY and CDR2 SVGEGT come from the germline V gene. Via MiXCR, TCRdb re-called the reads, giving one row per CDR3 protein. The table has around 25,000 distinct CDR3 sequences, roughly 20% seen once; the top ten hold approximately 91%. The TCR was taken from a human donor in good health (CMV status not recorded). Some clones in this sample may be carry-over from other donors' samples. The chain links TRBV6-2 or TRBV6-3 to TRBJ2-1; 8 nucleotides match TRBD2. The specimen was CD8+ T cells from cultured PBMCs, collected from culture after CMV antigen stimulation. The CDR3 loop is CASTTVIGLAPQSSYNEQFF. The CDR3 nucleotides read TGTGCCAGCACCACGGTAATAGGACTAGCCCCACAAAGCTCCTACAATGAGCAGTTCTTC.